This T cell receptor beta chain emerged from a study of T cells in Graves' hyperthyroidism and ophthalmopathy. The PBMCs were sourced from fresh peripheral blood (approximately 10 ml). RNA transcripts provided the source from which TCR beta CDR3 regions were amplified. In the first-round RT-PCR of the TCR CDR3, the HTBI primer set was used. TCRdb used MiXCR to reprocess the multiplex PCR reads, holding one entry per CDR3 protein. The sample gives some 500,000 distinct CDR3 sequences, approximately 14% of which show up once; about 17% is in the top ten. Per the germline V gene, CDR1 is DFQATT and CDR2 is SNEGSKA (reference sequence). This CDR3 contains 18 residues. The ends were cut back, 2 bases at V and 0 bases at J, with 22 bases in the middle.

This sequence originates from a woman under 30 with Graves' hyperthyroidism. The sequenced sample consisted of blood. The genes are TRBV20-1 and TRBJ1-2; weak D call: TRBD1 (6 bases). The CDR3 bases are TGCAGTGCTAGATTCCGACAGGTCGTCCCAGAAACTAACTATGGCTACACCTTC. Translating it yields CSARFRQVVPETNYGYTF.